The 30 T cell receptor beta chains in this list originate from one sample, sequenced in a study of cytomegalovirus exposure and HLA in healthy donors. In the PCR, 60 Vbeta and 13 Jbeta primers were used. Produced via immunoSEQ multiplex PCR; TCRdb's table is partial and in-frame only. The data contain about 230,000 clones, about 85% of them singletons. Specimen: PBMCs. These receptors were taken from a girl aged 2-10 years in good health and CMV-seronegative.

In this sample, this clone turned up once. This specimen includes other DNA sequences encoding the same CDR3. The chain is built from TRBV30 and TRBJ2-5; 7 nucleotides match TRBD1. V shed 4 bases and J 4 bases; nucleotides not matched to a gene: 0. The CDR3 runs 11 residues. Germline CDR1 GTSNPN, CDR2 SVGIG (reference sequence). CDR3 sequence reads: CAWTGGETQYF. In nucleotides, the CDR3 is TGTGCCTGGACAGGGGGAGAGACCCAGTACTTC.

The chain links TRBV6-5 to TRBJ1-2; D possibly corresponds to TRBD1 (6 bases). This CDR3 comprises 14 residues. The germline V gene has CDR1 MNHEY and CDR2 SVGAGI. V was cut by 1 base and J by 7 bases, with 13 bases left in between. CDR3 coding DNA: TGTGCCAGCAGTTACTGGCAGGGGACCGGTGGCTACACCTTC. This sequence encodes CASSYWQGTGGYTF.

This chain connects TRBV6-5 to TRBJ2-1, with 8 bases fitting TRBD2. The CDR3 extends over 15 amino acids. Looked up from germline, CDR1 is MNHEY and CDR2 is SVGAGI. V shed 1 base, J shed 10 bases, and the junction held 9 bases outside the gene matches. CDR3 sequence reads: CASSYYGRGGLEQFF. Written as DNA, the CDR3 is TGTGCCAGCAGTTACTACGGCCGGGGGGGACTAGAGCAGTTCTTC.

The chain is built from TRBV29-1 and TRBJ2-2, with D uncertain. The CDR3 sequence is 14 residues long. Germline CDR1 SQVTM, CDR2 ANQGSEA. V lost 2 bases and J lost 1, with 8 bases in between. DNA for the CDR3: TGCAGCGTTGAACGTGACTGGAACACCGGGGAGCTGTTTTTT. It translates to CSVERDWNTGELFF.

The chain couples TRBV5-4 to TRBJ1-2; TRBD1 agrees at 7 bases. The V gene end was trimmed by 4 bases and the J gene end by 3 bases; junction bases not matched to a gene: 6. The CDR3 covers 14 residues. Germline V gene data show CDR1 as SGHNT and CDR2 as YYREEE (reference sequence). CDR3 sequence reads: CASSLIDRDYGYTF. The CDR3 DNA reads as TGTGCCAGCAGCCTCATTGACAGGGACTATGGCTACACCTTC. Full variable domain (missing parts from reference TRBV5-4 and TRBJ1-2): ETGVTQSPTHLIKTRGQQVTLRCSSQSGHNTVSWYQQALGQGPQFIFQYYREEENGRGNFPPRFSGLQFPNYSSELNVNALELDDSALYLCASSLIDRDYGYTFGSGTRLTVV.

The chain recombines TRBV4-1 with TRBJ2-3; D might be TRBD1 (5 bases). The CDR3 has 17 residues. CDR1 and CDR2 (germline): MGHRA, YSYEKL. The ends were cut back, 1 base at V and 2 bases at J, with 16 bases in the middle. CDR3 sequence: CASSQAKAGRSTDTQYF. Here the CDR3 DNA reads TGCGCCAGCAGCCAAGCGAAGGCAGGGCGTTCCACAGATACGCAGTATTTT.

V usage is TRBV11-2 and J usage is TRBJ2-7; D is perhaps TRBD2 (5 bases). Between the trimmed V and J ends, which lost 1 base and 6 bases, there was a span of 10 bases. CDR1 and CDR2 from the germline V gene are SGHAT and FQNNGV. This CDR3 region has 13 residues. For the CDR3, the DNA is TGTGCCAGCAGCTTAGTGGGTGGGAGCGAGCAGTACTTC. Amino acids: CASSLVGGSEQYF.

The rearrangement links TRBV5-5 to TRBJ1-1; TRBD1 agrees at 8 bases. V lost 4 bases to trimming and J lost 5 bases; unmatched junction nucleotides: 16. The CDR3 is made up of 17 amino acids. Germline lookup yields CDR1 SGHKS and CDR2 YYEKEE (reference sequence). The CDR3, as DNA: TGTGCCAGCAGCCCGTGGGGCCACAGGGGGACTCGTACTGAAGCTTTCTTT. Translated, it gives CASSPWGHRGTRTEAFF. The variable domain in full, completed from reference TRBV5-5 and TRBJ1-1, reads DAGVTQSPTHLIKTRGQQVTLRCSPISGHKSVSWYQQVLGQGPQFIFQYYEKEERGRGNFPDRFSARQFPNYSSELNVNALLLGDSALYLCASSPWGHRGTRTEAFFGQGTRLTVV.

There are a few counts of this clone. The chain joins TRBV5-1 to TRBJ1-2, with D uncertain. Between the trimmed V and J ends, which lost 0 bases and 8 bases, there was a span of 26 bases. CDR1 and CDR2 from the germline V gene are SGHRS and YFSETQ. The CDR3 is 18 residues long. For the CDR3, the DNA is TGCGCCAGCAGCTTGGGGACCTCTTACCCGGGTCTAGGAGGAGGCTACACCTTC. Its translation is CASSLGTSYPGLGGGYTF.

The chain is built from TRBV2 and TRBJ2-7, with 7 bases aligning to TRBD1. The germline V gene has CDR1 SNHLY and CDR2 FYNNEI. This CDR3 is built from 11 residues. Germline trimming cut 4 bases from V and 9 bases from J; bases unmatched to any gene: 3. CDR3 residues: CASSVGGRQYF. CDR3 DNA sequence: TGTGCCAGCAGTGTAGGGGGCCGGCAGTACTTC.

The CDR3 DNA sequence: TGTGCCAGCAGCACAAGACAGGGGAATTCACCCCTCCACTTT. Amino acid sequence: CASSTRQGNSPLHF. The chain uses TRBV11-2 and TRBJ1-6; the match to TRBD1 covers 8 bases. The J segment lost 7 bases and the V segment lost 5 bases, leaving 4 bases of the junction unmatched. This CDR3 is built from 14 residues. CDR1 is SGHAT and CDR2 is FQNNGV in the germline V gene.

In nucleotides, the CDR3 is TGTGCCACCAGCGTGGGGACAAGTAGCAATCAGCCCCAGCATTTT. Its protein is CATSVGTSSNQPQHF. The rearrangement joins TRBV19 to TRBJ1-5; D possibly corresponds to TRBD1 (6 bases). Germline assignment: CDR1 LNHDA and CDR2 SQIVND (reference sequence). With 10 bases removed from V and 0 bases from J, the gap between germline ends came to 16 bases. The CDR3 extends over 15 amino acids.

V gene TRBV11-3 combines with J gene TRBJ2-3; 7 nucleotides match TRBD1. CDR1 is SGHNT and CDR2 is YENEEA in the germline V gene. The CDR3 totals 14 residues. V shed 5 bases and J 5 bases; nucleotides not matched to a gene: 7. CDR3 sequence (DNA): TGTGCCAGCAGCCCAGGGGGAAAGGTAGATACGCAGTATTTT. The encoded protein is CASSPGGKVDTQYF. Full variable domain (remainder filled in from reference TRBV11-3 and TRBJ2-3): EAGVVQSPRYKIIEKKQPVAFWCNPISGHNTLYWYLQNLGQGPELLIRYENEEAVDDSQLPKDRFSAERLKGVDSTLKIQPAELGDSAVYLCASSPGGKVDTQYFGPGTRLTVL.

The V gene is TRBV6-5, the J gene TRBJ1-1; tentatively, D is TRBD1 (5 bases). CDR1 MNHEY and CDR2 SVGAGI come from the germline V gene. V was shortened by 2 bases and J by 0 bases, with 7 bases between the two germline ends. The CDR3 is 14 amino acids. The CDR3 DNA reads as TGTGCCAGCAGTTACACGGGGGTGAACACTGAAGCTTTCTTT. Its translation is CASSYTGVNTEAFF.

The V call is TRBV19, the J call TRBJ1-6, with a weak D call TRBD1 (5 bases). The V gene lost 6 bases and the J gene lost 7 bases, with 13 bases spanning the gap. CDR3 length equals 14 residues. The germline CDR1 and CDR2 sequences are LNHDA and SQIVND (reference sequence). Here the CDR3 reads CASSPGRRNSPLHF. The CDR3 DNA follows: TGTGCCAGTAGCCCAGGGAGGAGGAATTCACCCCTCCACTTT.

J is TRBJ2-3 and V is TRBV7-9; no clear D. Trimming took off 4 bases at V and 0 bases at J, with 11 bases between the two ends. The CDR3 runs 15 residues. Germline V gene data show CDR1 as SEHNR and CDR2 as FQNEAQ (reference sequence). CDR3 DNA sequence: TGTGCCAGCAGCTCAGCCATTACTAGCACAGATACGCAGTATTTT. The encoded protein is CASSSAITSTDTQYF.

J is TRBJ1-2 and V is TRBV6-5; D uncertain. The CDR3 consists of 15 residues. The V gene lost 6 bases and the J gene lost 3 bases, with 17 bases spanning the gap. CDR1 and CDR2 from the germline V gene are MNHEY and SVGAGI. The CDR3 DNA follows: TGTGCCAGCAGCCCGCTTTTGGGCGGGTACTATGGCTACACCTTC. It is translated as CASSPLLGGYYGYTF.

This clone was counted between two and nine times. The chain uses TRBV5-1 and TRBJ2-6; 8 bases are a match to TRBD2. The CDR3 consists of 16 residues. The trim removed 2 bases at V and 3 bases at J, leaving 4 bases unmatched. Germline lookup yields CDR1 SGHRS and CDR2 YFSETQ. In DNA, the CDR3 is TGCGCCAGCAGCTTACAAGCGGGAGTTGGGGCCAACGTCCTGACTTTC. This encodes CASSLQAGVGANVLTF.

The chain is built from TRBV25-1 and TRBJ2-7; 7 bases line up with TRBD1. Germline V gives CDR1 MGHDK, CDR2 SYGVNS. V dropped 9 bases and J dropped 2; count of bases not matched to a gene: 7. The CDR3 length is 13 residues. The CDR3 loop is CASSRGSAYEQYF. CDR3 nucleotides: TGTGCCAGTTCCAGGGGGTCTGCCTACGAGCAGTACTTC.

This clone has just one count. The V and J genes are TRBV5-1 and TRBJ2-3; 11 bases fit TRBD2. Losses at the gene ends were 3 bases for V and 2 bases for J; bases not matched to a gene: 2. The CDR3 loop spans 15 amino acids. Germline CDR1 and CDR2: SGHRS and YFSETQ. Written as DNA, the CDR3 is TGCGCCAGCAGCTCGGGACTAGCGGACACAGATACGCAGTATTTT. Translation gives CASSSGLADTDTQYF.

V usage is TRBV2 and J usage is TRBJ2-2; a weak D match, TRBD2 (5 bases). The CDR3 runs 14 residues. The V and J ends lost 4 bases and 3 bases respectively, with 9 bases between them. The germline V gene has CDR1 SNHLY and CDR2 FYNNEI. For the CDR3, the DNA is TGTGCCAGCAGTGTGCAGCGGTACACCGGGGAGCTGTTTTTT. Its protein is CASSVQRYTGELFF.

The J gene is TRBJ2-7, the V gene TRBV11-2; D remains unclear. CDR1 is SGHAT, CDR2 FQNNGV, per germline. The V and J ends lost 1 base and 0 bases respectively, with 7 bases between them. The CDR3 has 14 residues. The CDR3: CASSLVHGSYEQYF. The CDR3 DNA is TGTGCCAGCAGCTTAGTCCACGGCTCCTACGAGCAGTACTTC.

The table lists this clone with a count of one. The chain carries TRBV6-1 and TRBJ2-5, with 8 bases matching TRBD2. Near its end, the DNA agrees better with TRBJ2-7, so the J call may be wrong. There are 15 residues in the CDR3. Germline values: CDR1 MNHNS, CDR2 SASEGT. This CDR3 reads CASSEVAGSSYEQYF. The CDR3 DNA is TGTGCCAGCAGTGAAGTAGCGGGGAGCTCCTACGAGCAGTACTTC.

The genes are TRBV5-1 and TRBJ2-1, with 11 nucleotides matching TRBD2. V gave up 4 bases and J gave up 5 bases; unmatched junction bases: 5. CDR3 length equals 15 residues. Germline V gene data show CDR1 as SGHRS and CDR2 as YFSETQ. The CDR3 DNA reads TGCGCCAGCAGCCTACTAGCGGGAGAGGACAATGAGCAGTTCTTC. It yields the protein CASSLLAGEDNEQFF.

The CDR3 DNA sequence: TGTGCCAGCAGCTTAGCCTTAGCGGCAGCCAACACCGGGGAGCTGTTTTTT. Translated, it gives CASSLALAAANTGELFF. The V call is TRBV11-2, the J call TRBJ2-2, with D possibly TRBD2 on 6 matching bases. CDR1 is SGHAT, CDR2 FQNNGV, per germline. The CDR3 runs to 17 residues. V lost 1 base and J 2 bases, leaving 14 bases between the germline ends.

This clone has a single count. The chain joins TRBV2 to TRBJ1-3, with a tentative D call TRBD1 (5 bases). The length of the CDR3 is 14 residues. Per the germline V gene, CDR1 is SNHLY and CDR2 is FYNNEI. With 6 bases removed from V and 0 bases from J, the gap between germline ends came to 9 bases. Here the CDR3 reads CASRQTASGNTIYF. In nucleotides, the CDR3 is TGTGCCAGCAGACAGACAGCCTCTGGAAACACCATATATTTT.

The chain is built from TRBV5-4 and TRBJ2-7, with D maybe TRBD2 (6 bases). This CDR3 has 14 amino acids. The V end lost 4 bases, the J end lost 0 bases, and 11 bases lay between the germline ends. Per the germline V gene, CDR1 is SGHNT and CDR2 is YYREEE (reference sequence). CDR3 bases: TGTGCCAGCAGCGATGGGACTCACTCCTACGAGCAGTACTTC. The encoded protein is CASSDGTHSYEQYF.

The J gene is TRBJ1-4, the V gene TRBV14, with 10 bases matching TRBD1. V lost 1 base, J lost 1 base, and 3 bases stayed unmatched. Germline assignment: CDR1 SGHDN and CDR2 FVKESK. CDR3 length: 17 residues. CDR3 DNA: TGTGCCAGCAGCCAAGGACAGGGGGCTGGAACTAATGAAAAACTGTTTTTT. Residues: CASSQGQGAGTNEKLFF.

This clone was seen a single time. This rearrangement joins TRBV6-5 to TRBJ2-7; D not resolved. This CDR3 is built from 15 residues. From germline, CDR1 is MNHEY and CDR2 SVGAGI. Between the trimmed V and J ends, which lost 2 bases and 2 bases, there was a span of 13 bases. The CDR3 region has the DNA TGTGCCAGCAGTTACATGACACCACCAACCTACGAGCAGTACTTC. Protein sequence: CASSYMTPPTYEQYF.

The DNA of the CDR3 is TGTGCCAGCAGTTCTGGCAGGGTTGTTGGAGAGACCCAGTACTTC. This codes for CASSSGRVVGETQYF. The chain has TRBV28 and TRBJ2-5; perhaps TRBD1 as D (5 bases). CDR1 MDHEN and CDR2 SYDVKM come from the germline V gene. This CDR3 is 15 amino acids long. Trimming stripped 4 bases from V and 4 bases from J, with 16 bases between.